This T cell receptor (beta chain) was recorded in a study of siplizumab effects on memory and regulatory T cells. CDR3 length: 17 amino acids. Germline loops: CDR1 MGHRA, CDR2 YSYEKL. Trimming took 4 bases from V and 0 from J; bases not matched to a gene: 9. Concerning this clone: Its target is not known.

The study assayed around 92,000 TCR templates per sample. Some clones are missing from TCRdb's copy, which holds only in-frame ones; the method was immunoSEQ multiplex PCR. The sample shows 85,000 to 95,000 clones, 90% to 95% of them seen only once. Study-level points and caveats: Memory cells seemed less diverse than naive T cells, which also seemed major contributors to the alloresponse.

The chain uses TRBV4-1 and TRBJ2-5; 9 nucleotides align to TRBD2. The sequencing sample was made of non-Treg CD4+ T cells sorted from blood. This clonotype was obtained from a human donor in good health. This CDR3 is CASSPRGVAGDQETQYF. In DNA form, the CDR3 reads TGCGCCAGCAGCCCCCGGGGGGTAGCGGGGGACCAAGAGACCCAGTACTTC.